This T cell receptor beta chain originates from a study of cytomegalovirus exposure and HLA in healthy donors. Study-wide results and caveats: In vitro data verified three CMV-associated chains as specific for CMV antigens.

Vbeta (60) and Jbeta (13) primers were used in the PCR. This table comes from immunoSEQ multiplex PCR, and its TCRdb copy is limited to in-frame clones, with some not included. This sample's table reports fewer than 75,000 clones. A word on this clone: Antigen unknown.

Source material: PBMCs. The origin of this receptor is a boy between 10 and 17 years old in good health and CMV-seronegative.

CDR3 coding DNA: TGTGCCAGCAGGGGGAGGGACACTGAAGCTTTCTTT. The encoded protein is CASRGRDTEAFF. The chain is built from TRBV7-8 and TRBJ1-1; no clear D gene. Germline CDR1 is SGHVS and CDR2 is FQNEAQ. This CDR3 has 12 amino acids. Trimming took 6 bases from V and 3 from J, leaving 8 bases between them.